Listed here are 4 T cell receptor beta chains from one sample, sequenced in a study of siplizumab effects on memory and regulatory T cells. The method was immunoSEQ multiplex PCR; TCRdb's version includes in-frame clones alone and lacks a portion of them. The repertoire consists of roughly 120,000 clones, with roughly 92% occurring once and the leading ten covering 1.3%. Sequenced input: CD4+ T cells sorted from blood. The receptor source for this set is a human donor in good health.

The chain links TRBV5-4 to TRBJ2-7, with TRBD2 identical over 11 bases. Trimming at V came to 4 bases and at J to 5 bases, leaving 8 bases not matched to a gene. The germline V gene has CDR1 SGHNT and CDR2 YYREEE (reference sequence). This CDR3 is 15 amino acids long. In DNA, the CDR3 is TGTGCCAGCAGCGTTAGCGGGGGGGCCTGGGACGAGCAGTACTTC. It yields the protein CASSVSGGAWDEQYF.

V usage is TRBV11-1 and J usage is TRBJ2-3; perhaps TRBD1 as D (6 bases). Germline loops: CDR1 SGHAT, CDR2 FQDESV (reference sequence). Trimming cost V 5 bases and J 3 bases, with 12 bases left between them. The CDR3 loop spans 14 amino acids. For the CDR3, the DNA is TGTGCCAGCAGCGTGCAGGGGCATACAGATACGCAGTATTTT. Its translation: CASSVQGHTDTQYF.

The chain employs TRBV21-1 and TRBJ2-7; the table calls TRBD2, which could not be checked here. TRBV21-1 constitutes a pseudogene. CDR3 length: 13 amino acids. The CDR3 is CAKPAGVYYEQYF. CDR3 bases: TGTGCCAAACCAGCGGGAGTTTACTACGAGCAGTACTTC.

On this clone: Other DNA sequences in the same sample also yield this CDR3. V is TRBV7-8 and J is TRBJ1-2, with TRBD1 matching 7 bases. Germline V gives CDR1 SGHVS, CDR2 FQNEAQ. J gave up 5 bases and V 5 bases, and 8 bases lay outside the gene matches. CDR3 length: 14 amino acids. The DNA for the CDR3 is TGTGCCAGCAGCCCCGGGGGACAGCCGTATGGCTACACCTTC. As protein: CASSPGGQPYGYTF.